This T cell receptor (beta chain) was sequenced during a study of cytomegalovirus exposure and HLA in healthy donors. Note on this clone: Antigen unknown.

General study findings and limits: It was taken for granted in presence/absence analyses that sequencing depth across donors was roughly uniform. It was 164 TCR beta chains that were listed as cytomegalovirus-associated.

Primers: 60 Vbeta forward and 13 Jbeta reverse. Generated by immunoSEQ multiplex PCR, the TCRdb table keeps only in-frame clones and is missing some. Of over 80,000 clones in the sample, about 69% were seen once. The sequence came from a woman aged 18-35 years in good health and CMV-seropositive. Input material: PBMCs.

Here the CDR3 DNA reads TGCGCCAGCAGCCAAGTAACAGGCTCCTACGAGCAGTACTTC. It translates to CASSQVTGSYEQYF. The rearrangement uses TRBV4-3 and TRBJ2-7, with D perhaps TRBD1 (5 bases). Trimming left V 1 base short and J 0 bases short, with 7 bases between. The germline V gene encodes CDR1 LGHNA and CDR2 YSLEER. The CDR3 consists of 14 residues.